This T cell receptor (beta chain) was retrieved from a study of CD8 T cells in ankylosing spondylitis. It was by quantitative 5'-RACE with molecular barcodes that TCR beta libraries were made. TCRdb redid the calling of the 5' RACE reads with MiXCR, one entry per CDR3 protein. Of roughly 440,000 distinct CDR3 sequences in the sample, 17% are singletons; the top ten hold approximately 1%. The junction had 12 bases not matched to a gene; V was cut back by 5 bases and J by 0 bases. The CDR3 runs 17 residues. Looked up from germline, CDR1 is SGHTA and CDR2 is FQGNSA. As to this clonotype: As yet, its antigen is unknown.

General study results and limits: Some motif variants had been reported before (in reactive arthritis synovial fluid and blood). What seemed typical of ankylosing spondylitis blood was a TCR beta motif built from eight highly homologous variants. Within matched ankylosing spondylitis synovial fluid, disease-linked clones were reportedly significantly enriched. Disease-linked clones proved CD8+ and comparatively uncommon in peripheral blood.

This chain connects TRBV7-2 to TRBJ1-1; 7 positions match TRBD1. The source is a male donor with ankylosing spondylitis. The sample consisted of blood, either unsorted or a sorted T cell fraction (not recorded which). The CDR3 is CASSKRDSLIMNTEAFF. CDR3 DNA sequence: TGTGCCAGCAGCAAAAGGGACAGTTTAATAATGAACACTGAAGCTTTCTTT.